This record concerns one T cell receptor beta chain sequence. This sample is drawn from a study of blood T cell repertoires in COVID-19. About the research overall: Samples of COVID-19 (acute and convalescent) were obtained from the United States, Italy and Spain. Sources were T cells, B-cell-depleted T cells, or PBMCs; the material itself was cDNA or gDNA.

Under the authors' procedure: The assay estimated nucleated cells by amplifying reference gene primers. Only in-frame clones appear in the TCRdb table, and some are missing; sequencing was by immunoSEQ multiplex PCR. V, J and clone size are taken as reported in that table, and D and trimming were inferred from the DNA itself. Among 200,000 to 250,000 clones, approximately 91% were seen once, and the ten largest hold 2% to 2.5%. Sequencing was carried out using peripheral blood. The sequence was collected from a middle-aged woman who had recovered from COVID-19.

The CDR3: CASSPGLTSGETQYF. CDR3 nucleotides: TGTGCCAGCAGCCCGGGGTTGACTAGTGGAGAGACCCAGTACTTC. The rearrangement uses TRBV7-2 and TRBJ2-5; the D gene is possibly TRBD2 (6 bases). From germline, CDR1 is SGHTA and CDR2 FQGNSA. This CDR3 is 15 amino acids long. Trimming left V 5 bases short and J 4 bases short, with 17 bases between.